Shown below are 30 T cell receptor beta chains from a single sample sequenced in a study of long-term antiretroviral therapy in people with HIV. The run of the v3.0 immunoSEQ assay was at survey level. TCRdb's table, derived via immunoSEQ multiplex PCR, lists solely in-frame clones and lacks some. This table has about 20,000 clones, approximately 77% appearing once. Source: unsorted PBMCs, taken 2.4 years after starting antiretroviral therapy. The receptors here all came from a man aged 40-49 years with HIV.

This chain uses TRBV20-1 with TRBJ1-1; possible D gene TRBD1, 6 bases. Germline CDR1 DFQATT, CDR2 SNEGSKA (reference sequence). V lost 3 bases and J lost 6, with 8 bases in between. CDR3 size: 11 residues. The CDR3 DNA follows: TGCAGTGCTAGCGGGGGGCCTGAAGCTTTCTTT. Amino acid sequence: CSASGGPEAFF.

J is TRBJ1-5 and V is TRBV29-1; 10 bases map to TRBD1. V lost 6 bases to trimming and J lost 4 bases; unmatched junction nucleotides: 3. This CDR3 region has 13 residues. Germline CDR1 reads SQVTM; CDR2 reads ANQGSEA. CDR3 bases: TGCAGCGTGGGACAGGGGACTAATCAGCCCCAGCATTTT. This codes for CSVGQGTNQPQHF. The variable domain in full, completed from reference TRBV29-1 and TRBJ1-5, reads SAVISQKPSRDICQRGTSLTIQCQVDSQVTMMFWYRQQPGQSLTLIATANQGSEATYESGFVIDKFPISRPNLTFSTLTVSNMSPEDSSIYLCSVGQGTNQPQHFGDGTRLSIL.

This clone was counted a single time. This chain connects TRBV7-9 to TRBJ1-2; no definite D call. In germline, CDR1 is SEHNR, CDR2 FQNEAQ (reference sequence). Trimming took 5 bases from V and 5 from J, leaving 9 bases between them. The CDR3 covers 12 residues. The CDR3 here is CASSEDGYGYTF. The CDR3 nucleotides are TGTGCCAGCAGCGAGGACGGATATGGCTACACCTTC.

This clone came up a few times. The V and J genes are TRBV19 and TRBJ2-2, with 8 nucleotides matching TRBD2. The CDR3 has 15 amino acids. Unmatched junction bases numbered 3, after V lost 1 base and J lost 5 bases. The V gene's germline CDR1 is LNHDA and CDR2 SQIVND (reference sequence). The CDR3 region has the DNA TGTGCCAGTAGTATAGTCGGGAGGGGGACCGGGGAGCTGTTTTTT. Amino acid sequence: CASSIVGRGTGELFF.

CDR3 protein: CASSSGPGEARGEQYF. CDR3 nucleotide sequence: TGCGCCAGCAGCAGTGGCCCTGGGGAGGCTAGGGGCGAGCAGTACTTC. The chain employs TRBV5-1 and TRBJ2-7; weak D call: TRBD2 (6 bases). The V end lost 4 bases, the J end lost 6 bases, and 23 bases lay between the germline ends. The CDR3 loop spans 16 amino acids. CDR1 SGHRS and CDR2 YFSETQ come from the germline V gene. Drawing the rest from reference TRBV5-1 and TRBJ2-7, the complete variable domain is KAGVTQTPRYLIKTRGQQVTLSCSPISGHRSVSWYQQTPGQGLQFLFEYFSETQRNKGNFPGRFSGRQFSNSRSEMNVSTLELGDSALYLCASSSGPGEARGEQYFGPGTRLTVT.

The chain is built from TRBV5-4 and TRBJ2-3; TRBD1 might be the D (6 bases). CDR1 is SGHNT, CDR2 YYREEE, per germline (reference sequence). This CDR3 is built from 13 residues. V was clipped by 0 bases and J by 4 bases, with 6 bases between them. Written as DNA, the CDR3 is TGTGCCAGCAGCTTGGCAGGGGCAGATACGCAGTATTTT. It translates to CASSLAGADTQYF. Looking up the rest from reference TRBV5-4 and TRBJ2-3 gives the full variable domain: ETGVTQSPTHLIKTRGQQVTLRCSSQSGHNTVSWYQQALGQGPQFIFQYYREEENGRGNFPPRFSGLQFPNYSSELNVNALELDDSALYLCASSLAGADTQYFGPGTRLTVL.

The chain recombines TRBV6-5 with TRBJ1-3; no reliable D call. The CDR3 extends over 14 amino acids. Germline V gene data show CDR1 as MNHEY and CDR2 as SVGAGI. Trimming cost V 6 bases and J 0 bases, with 9 bases left between them. CDR3 DNA sequence: TGTGCCAGCAGACTATCCAGCTCTGGAAACACCATATATTTT. Its translation: CASRLSSSGNTIYF.

V usage is TRBV14 and J usage is TRBJ1-1; no reliable D call. This CDR3 region has 16 residues. The V gene's germline CDR1 is SGHDN and CDR2 FVKESK. With 4 bases removed from V and 3 bases from J, the gap between germline ends came to 18 bases. The DNA of the CDR3 is TGTGCCAGCAGCCCCGACCCGGCGGGGAGGTACACTGAAGCTTTCTTT. Its protein product is CASSPDPAGRYTEAFF.

CDR3 region: CASSRTSGSVHEQYF. Written as DNA, the CDR3 is TGTGCCAGCAGTCGGACTAGCGGGAGTGTACACGAGCAGTACTTC. V usage is TRBV6-1 and J usage is TRBJ2-7; TRBD2 aligns across 13 bases. The CDR3 spans 15 residues. The trim removed 5 bases at V and 5 bases at J, leaving 6 bases unmatched. In germline, CDR1 is MNHNS, CDR2 SASEGT.

This sequence joins TRBV27 and TRBJ2-7; TRBD1 or TRBD2 may be the D gene (5 bases each). This CDR3 region has 14 residues. With 4 bases removed from V and 6 bases from J, the gap between germline ends came to 16 bases. CDR1 is MNHEY and CDR2 is SMNVEV in the germline V gene (reference sequence). CDR3 in DNA: TGTGCCAGCAGTTCGGGACCGGGTTACTCCGAGCAGTACTTC. Its translation is CASSSGPGYSEQYF.

This clone was recorded only once. The chain employs TRBV18 and TRBJ2-1; tentatively, D is TRBD2 (5 bases). Germline V gene sequence: CDR1 KGHSH, CDR2 LQKENI. CDR3 length equals 15 residues. Trimming stripped 3 bases from V and 6 bases from J, with 15 bases between. CDR3 loop: CASSPSVTGSNEQFF. CDR3 DNA: TGTGCCAGCTCACCTTCTGTTACGGGGTCCAATGAGCAGTTCTTC.

V usage is TRBV5-1 and J usage is TRBJ1-2; 8 bases are shared with TRBD1. The germline CDR1 and CDR2 sequences are SGHRS and YFSETQ. V shed 2 bases, J shed 3 bases, and the junction held 18 bases outside the gene matches. The CDR3 consists of 19 residues. The CDR3 spells CASSFDRGPTLDKYYGYTF. For the CDR3, the DNA is TGCGCCAGCAGCTTTGACAGGGGACCAACCCTTGACAAGTACTATGGCTACACCTTC.

CDR3 residues: CASSPLPGQGYEQYF. CDR3 nucleotides: TGTGCCAGCTCACCCCTCCCGGGACAGGGATACGAGCAGTACTTC. V and J are TRBV18 and TRBJ2-7, with 9 nucleotides matching TRBD1. The CDR3 is 15 residues long. Germline lookup yields CDR1 KGHSH and CDR2 LQKENI. Trimming at V came to 3 bases and at J to 4 bases, leaving 7 bases not matched to a gene. Variable domain in full (rest from reference TRBV18 and TRBJ2-7): NAGVMQNPRHLVRRRGQEARLRCSPMKGHSHVYWYRQLPEEGLKFMVYLQKENIIDESGMPKERFSAEFPKEGPSILRIQQVVRGDSAAYFCASSPLPGQGYEQYFGPGTRLTVT.

This rearrangement joins TRBV7-9 to TRBJ2-2; D may be TRBD2 (5 bases). CDR1 SEHNR and CDR2 FQNEAQ come from the germline V gene (reference sequence). There are 14 residues in the CDR3. V lost 5 bases and J lost 6, with 13 bases in between. DNA for the CDR3: TGTGCCAGCAGCAGTTCGGGGTCGGCCGGGGAGCTGTTTTTT. This encodes CASSSSGSAGELFF. Together with reference TRBV7-9 and TRBJ2-2, the CDR3 gives the full variable domain: DTGVSQNPRHKITKRGQNVTFRCDPISEHNRLYWYRQTLGQGPEFLTYFQNEAQLEKSRLLSDRFSAERPKGSFSTLEIQRTEQGDSAMYLCASSSSGSAGELFFGEGSRLTVL.

The rearrangement links TRBV27 to TRBJ2-7; D is perhaps TRBD1 or TRBD2 (5 bases each). With 5 bases removed from V and 8 bases from J, the gap between germline ends came to 16 bases. The CDR3 loop spans 13 amino acids. In germline, CDR1 is MNHEY, CDR2 SMNVEV (reference sequence). CDR3 bases: TGTGCCAGCAGTCCCCCCGGGGACCGCAAGCAGTACTTC. Protein: CASSPPGDRKQYF.

The chain joins TRBV19 to TRBJ1-5, with a possible D match to TRBD1 (6 bases). Per germline, CDR1 LNHDA and CDR2 SQIVND (reference sequence). The CDR3 is 15 amino acids. V was pared by 9 bases and J by 4 bases, with 19 bases between. The CDR3 is CASRTRGLWNQPQHF. The DNA for the CDR3 is TGTGCCAGCAGGACCCGGGGGCTATGGAATCAGCCCCAGCATTTT.

The CDR3 DNA is TGTGCCAGCAGTTTAGCCAGCGGGTTCGGTGAGCAGTACTTC. Its translation is CASSLASGFGEQYF. This chain uses TRBV28 with TRBJ2-7; weak D call: TRBD2 (6 bases). Between the trimmed V and J ends, which lost 2 bases and 7 bases, there was a span of 15 bases. Germline V gene data show CDR1 as MDHEN and CDR2 as SYDVKM. The CDR3 runs 14 residues. Full variable domain (outside the CDR3, taken from reference TRBV28 and TRBJ2-7): DVKVTQSSRYLVKRTGEKVFLECVQDMDHENMFWYRQDPGLGLRLIYFSYDVKMKEKGDIPEGYSVSREKKERFSLILESASTNQTSMYLCASSLASGFGEQYFGPGTRLTVT.

This chain links TRBV5-8 with TRBJ1-3; D remains unclear. Trimming cost V 1 base and J 0 bases, with 8 bases left between them. CDR1 SGHTS and CDR2 YDEGEE come from the germline V gene. This CDR3 is built from 15 residues. The CDR3 here is CASSLSPSSGNTIYF. The CDR3 DNA sequence: TGTGCCAGCAGCTTGTCTCCTTCCTCTGGAAACACCATATATTTT.

This rearrangement joins TRBV25-1 to TRBJ2-5; D tentatively fits TRBD1 or TRBD2 (5 bases each). Germline V gene sequence: CDR1 MGHDK, CDR2 SYGVNS. The CDR3 sequence is 13 residues long. The V end was cut by 7 bases, the J end by 5 bases, with 14 bases between. The CDR3, as DNA: TGTGCCAGCACCCTTGGGGGTGGGGAGACCCAGTACTTC. Encoded protein: CASTLGGGETQYF.

This clone was seen once. The chain couples TRBV5-1 to TRBJ1-1; D is perhaps TRBD1 (6 bases). V was cut by 2 bases and J by 3 bases, with 11 bases left in between. This CDR3 comprises 14 residues. CDR1 and CDR2 from the germline V gene are SGHRS and YFSETQ. The CDR3 here is CASSLGGGYTEAFF. For the CDR3, the DNA is TGCGCCAGCAGCTTAGGGGGGGGTTACACTGAAGCTTTCTTT.

Turning to this clone: Distinct nucleotide sequences in the sample also encode this CDR3. This CDR3 reads CASSPSGVQPQHF. As DNA, the CDR3 is TGTGCCAGCTCACCATCCGGAGTTCAGCCCCAGCATTTT. This chain uses TRBV18 with TRBJ1-5; D is ambiguous. The CDR3 sequence is 13 residues long. Germline V gene data show CDR1 as KGHSH and CDR2 as LQKENI. The V end lost 2 bases, the J end lost 6 bases, and 8 bases lay between the germline ends. Based on the CDR3 plus reference TRBV18 and TRBJ1-5, the full variable domain is NAGVMQNPRHLVRRRGQEARLRCSPMKGHSHVYWYRQLPEEGLKFMVYLQKENIIDESGMPKERFSAEFPKEGPSILRIQQVVRGDSAAYFCASSPSGVQPQHFGDGTRLSIL.

V usage is TRBV7-9 and J usage is TRBJ2-2; D gene ambiguous. Germline CDR1 and CDR2: SEHNR and FQNEAQ (reference sequence). This CDR3 contains 13 residues. Trimming took 2 bases from V and 4 from J, leaving 5 bases between them. CDR3 nucleotides: TGTGCCAGCAGCTTAATCGGCACCGGGGAGCTGTTTTTT. This sequence encodes CASSLIGTGELFF. Filled out from reference TRBV7-9 and TRBJ2-2, the complete variable domain reads DTGVSQNPRHKITKRGQNVTFRCDPISEHNRLYWYRQTLGQGPEFLTYFQNEAQLEKSRLLSDRFSAERPKGSFSTLEIQRTEQGDSAMYLCASSLIGTGELFFGEGSRLTVL.

For this clone: Other DNA sequences in the same sample also yield this CDR3. The chain carries TRBV5-1 and TRBJ1-1, with unresolved D. Trimming took off 0 bases at V and 2 bases at J, with 8 bases between the two ends. In germline, CDR1 is SGHRS, CDR2 YFSETQ. There are 14 residues in the CDR3. In DNA form, the CDR3 reads TGCGCCAGCAGCTTGGCCTGGGGTAACACTGAAGCTTTCTTT. Encoded protein: CASSLAWGNTEAFF.

The chain joins TRBV15 to TRBJ2-1, with 9 bases that match TRBD2. V shed 0 bases, J shed 8 bases, and the junction held 11 bases outside the gene matches. The CDR3 spans 17 residues. The germline V gene has CDR1 LNHNV and CDR2 YYDKDF (reference sequence). The CDR3 region is CATSRDDGGRAMDEQFF. The CDR3 nucleotides read TGTGCCACCAGCAGAGATGATGGCGGGAGGGCTATGGATGAGCAGTTCTTC.

The chain combines TRBV28 with TRBJ1-2; 7 nucleotides line up with TRBD1. CDR3 length: 13 residues. Trimming removed 5 bases from V and 7 bases from J; junction bases left unmatched: 7. Looked up from germline, CDR1 is MDHEN and CDR2 is SYDVKM. CDR3 loop: CASSTGTVTGYTF. The CDR3 nucleotides are TGTGCCAGCAGTACCGGGACAGTCACTGGCTACACCTTC.

This clone was seen only once. The CDR3 DNA sequence: TGTGCCAGCAGCTTATCTACCGGGGAGCTGTTTTTT. Translating gives CASSLSTGELFF. The chain employs TRBV7-2 and TRBJ2-2; D is undetermined. V was trimmed by 2 bases and J by 5 bases, leaving 3 bases between them. The CDR3 has 12 amino acids. Germline CDR1 reads SGHTA; CDR2 reads FQGNSA.

The V call is TRBV6-6, the J call TRBJ2-1, with a possible D match to TRBD1 (5 bases). Germline V gives CDR1 MNHNY, CDR2 SVGAGI (reference sequence). With 5 bases removed from V and 4 bases from J, the gap between germline ends came to 9 bases. The length of the CDR3 is 13 residues. CDR3 coding DNA: TGTGCCAGCAGTACGACAGTGTACAATGAGCAGTTCTTC. As protein: CASSTTVYNEQFF.

V is TRBV2 and J is TRBJ2-2; 7 bases match TRBD2. The CDR3 runs 15 residues. Germline trimming cut 1 base from V and 2 bases from J; bases unmatched to any gene: 1. Germline V gives CDR1 SNHLY, CDR2 FYNNEI. The CDR3 DNA reads as TGTGCCAGCAGTGAAGGGACTAGTAACACCGGGGAGCTGTTTTTT. Its translation: CASSEGTSNTGELFF.

This sequence joins TRBV6-6 and TRBJ2-3, with TRBD2 matching 8 bases. The CDR3 covers 16 residues. V was pared by 2 bases and J by 0 bases, with 4 bases of the junction left unmatched. The germline gives CDR1 MNHNY, CDR2 SVGAGI (reference sequence). The DNA of the CDR3 is TGTGCCAGCAGTTACGTGGCTAGCGGGAGCACAGATACGCAGTATTTT. It yields the protein CASSYVASGSTDTQYF.

CDR3 residues: CASNPGTRDEQFF. The CDR3 DNA reads TGTGCCAGCAACCCGGGAACGCGGGATGAGCAGTTCTTC. The chain combines TRBV2 with TRBJ2-1; weak D call: TRBD2 (5 bases). The germline V gene encodes CDR1 SNHLY and CDR2 FYNNEI. With 7 bases removed from V and 8 bases from J, the gap between germline ends came to 15 bases. The CDR3 contains 13 residues.